Following are 6 T cell receptor beta chains from one sample sequenced in a study of shared clonotypes between healthy human individuals. Method: immunoSEQ multiplex PCR; TCRdb's copy keeps in-frame clones and lacks some. Of around 1.1 million clones in the sample, 70% to 85% were seen once. The sequenced material came from memory CD4+ T cells from PBMCs. Described subset: CD45RA-negative fraction. Receptors originate from a young man in good health. Some clones in this sample may be carry-over from other donors' samples.

This clone was detected only a few times. The genes are TRBV7-2 and TRBJ2-5, with D perhaps matching TRBD1 (5 bases). The CDR3 is made up of 15 amino acids. Trimming pared 2 bases from V and 5 bases from J, leaving 15 bases between. Germline V lookup: CDR1 SGHTA, CDR2 FQGNSA. Here the CDR3 reads CASSLQAGWTETQYF. Written as DNA, the CDR3 is TGTGCCAGCAGCTTACAGGCAGGGTGGACGGAGACCCAGTACTTC.

V and J are TRBV7-3 and TRBJ2-3; 12 nucleotides match TRBD2. The length of the CDR3 is 14 residues. Trimming cost V 5 bases and J 5 bases; bases outside gene matches: 2. Germline CDR1 reads SGHTA; CDR2 reads FQGTGA. CDR3 coding DNA: TGTGCCAGCAGCCTAGCGGGAGGGGAAGATACGCAGTATTTT. This sequence encodes CASSLAGGEDTQYF.

This chain joins TRBV19 and TRBJ1-1, with 9 bases that match TRBD1. The V and J ends lost 5 bases and 3 bases, in that order; junction bases with no gene match: 4. Per the germline V gene, CDR1 is LNHDA and CDR2 is SQIVND (reference sequence). This CDR3 has 14 amino acids. CDR3 bases: TGTGCCAGTAGTGTAGGGGACAGGGACACTGAAGCTTTCTTT. This encodes CASSVGDRDTEAFF.

The chain combines TRBV27 with TRBJ1-1; 7 nucleotides agree with TRBD1. V gave up 5 bases and J gave up 1 base; unmatched junction bases: 4. The length of the CDR3 is 14 residues. CDR1 is MNHEY, CDR2 SMNVEV, per germline (reference sequence). CDR3 sequence (DNA): TGTGCCAGCAGTCGGGGACAGAAGAACACTGAAGCTTTCTTT. The encoded protein is CASSRGQKNTEAFF.

In its sample, this clone was seen a few times. The CDR3 DNA is TGTGCCAGCAGTTTAGGACAGGGCTTCTCCTACGAGCAGTACTTC. Translation gives CASSLGQGFSYEQYF. This chain links TRBV27 with TRBJ2-7, with 8 bases lining up with TRBD1. The CDR3 covers 15 residues. The germline V gene encodes CDR1 MNHEY and CDR2 SMNVEV (reference sequence). V dropped 2 bases and J dropped 0; count of bases not matched to a gene: 3.

J is TRBJ1-5 and V is TRBV18; D is ambiguous. Between the trimmed V and J ends, which lost 5 bases and 4 bases, there was a span of 15 bases. CDR1 KGHSH and CDR2 LQKENI come from the germline V gene. This CDR3 is 15 amino acids long. CDR3 coding DNA: TGTGCCAGCTCAACAACGCAAGGGCTAAATCAGCCCCAGCATTTT. It encodes CASSTTQGLNQPQHF. The full variable domain, completed using reference TRBV18 and TRBJ1-5, is NAGVMQNPRHLVRRRGQEARLRCSPMKGHSHVYWYRQLPEEGLKFMVYLQKENIIDESGMPKERFSAEFPKEGPSILRIQQVVRGDSAAYFCASSTTQGLNQPQHFGDGTRLSIL.